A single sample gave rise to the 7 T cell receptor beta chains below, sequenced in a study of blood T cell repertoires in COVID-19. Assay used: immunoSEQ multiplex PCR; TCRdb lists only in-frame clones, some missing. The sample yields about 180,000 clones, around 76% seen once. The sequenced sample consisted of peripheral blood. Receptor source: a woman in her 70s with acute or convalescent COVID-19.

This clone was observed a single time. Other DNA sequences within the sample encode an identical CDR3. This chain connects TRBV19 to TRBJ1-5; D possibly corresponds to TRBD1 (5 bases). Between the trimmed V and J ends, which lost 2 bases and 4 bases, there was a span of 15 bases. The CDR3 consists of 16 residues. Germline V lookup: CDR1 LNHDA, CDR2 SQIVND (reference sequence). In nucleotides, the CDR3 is TGTGCCAGTAGTATATCCCAGGGCGGGGGTAATCAGCCCCAGCATTTT. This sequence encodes CASSISQGGGNQPQHF.

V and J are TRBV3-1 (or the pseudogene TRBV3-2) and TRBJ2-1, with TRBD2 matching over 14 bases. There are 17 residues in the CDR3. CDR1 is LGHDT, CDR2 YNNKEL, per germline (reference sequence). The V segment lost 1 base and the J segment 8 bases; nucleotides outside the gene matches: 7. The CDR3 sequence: CASSQGRLAGGLDEQFF. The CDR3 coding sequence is TGTGCCAGCAGCCAAGGTCGACTAGCGGGGGGGCTTGATGAGCAGTTCTTC.

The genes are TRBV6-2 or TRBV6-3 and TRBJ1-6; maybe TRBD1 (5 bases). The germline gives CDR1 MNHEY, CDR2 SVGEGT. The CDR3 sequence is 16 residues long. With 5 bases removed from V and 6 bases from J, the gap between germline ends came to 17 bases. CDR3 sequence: CASSTQGAALNSPLHF. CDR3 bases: TGTGCCAGCAGTACCCAAGGGGCGGCTCTTAATTCACCCCTCCACTTT.

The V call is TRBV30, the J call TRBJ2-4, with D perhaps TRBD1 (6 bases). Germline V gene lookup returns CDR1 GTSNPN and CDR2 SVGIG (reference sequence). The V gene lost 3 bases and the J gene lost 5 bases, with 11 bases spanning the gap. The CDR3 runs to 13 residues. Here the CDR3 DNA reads TGTGCCTGGAGAAGGGCAGGGGAAAACATTCAGTACTTC. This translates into CAWRRAGENIQYF.

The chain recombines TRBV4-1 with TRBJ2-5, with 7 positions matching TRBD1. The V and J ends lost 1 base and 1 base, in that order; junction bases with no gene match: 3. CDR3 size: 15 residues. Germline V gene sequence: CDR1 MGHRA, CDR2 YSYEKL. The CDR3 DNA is TGCGCCAGCAGCCAAGGACAGGGTATCCAAGAGACCCAGTACTTC. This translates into CASSQGQGIQETQYF.

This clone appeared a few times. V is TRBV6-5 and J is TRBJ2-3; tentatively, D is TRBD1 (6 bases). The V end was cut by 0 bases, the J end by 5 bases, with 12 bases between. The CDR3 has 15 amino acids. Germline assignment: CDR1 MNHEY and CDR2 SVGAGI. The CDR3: CASSYSHRVEDTQYF. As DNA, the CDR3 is TGTGCCAGCAGTTACTCGCACAGGGTCGAAGATACGCAGTATTTT.

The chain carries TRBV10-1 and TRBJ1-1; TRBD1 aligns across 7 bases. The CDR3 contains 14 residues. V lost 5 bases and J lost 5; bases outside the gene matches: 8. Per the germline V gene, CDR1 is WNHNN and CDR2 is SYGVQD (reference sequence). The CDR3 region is CASSSTTGHTEAFF. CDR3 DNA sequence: TGCGCCAGCAGTTCGACGACAGGGCATACTGAAGCTTTCTTT.